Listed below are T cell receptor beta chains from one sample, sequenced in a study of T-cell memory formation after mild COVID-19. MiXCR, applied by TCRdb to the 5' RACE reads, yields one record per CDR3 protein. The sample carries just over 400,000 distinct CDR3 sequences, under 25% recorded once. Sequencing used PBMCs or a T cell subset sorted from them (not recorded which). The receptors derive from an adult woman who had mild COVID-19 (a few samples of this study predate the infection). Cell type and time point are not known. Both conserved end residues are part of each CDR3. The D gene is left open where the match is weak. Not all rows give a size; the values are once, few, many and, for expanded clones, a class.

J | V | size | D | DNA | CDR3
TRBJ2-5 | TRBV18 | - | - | TGTGCCAGCTCACCACCGGTTAGGCCCGCTATCTCTGAGACCCAGTACTTC | CASSPPVRPAISETQYF
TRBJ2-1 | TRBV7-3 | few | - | TGTGCCAGCAGCTCGGGACCGCCAGCCTACAATGAGCAGTTCTTC | CASSSGPPAYNEQFF
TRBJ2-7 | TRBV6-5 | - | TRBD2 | TGTGCCAGCAGTTTCCGCCACGGGACTAGCATGTTAGGGCAGTACTTC | CASSFRHGTSMLGQYF
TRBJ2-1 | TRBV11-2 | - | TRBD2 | TGTGCCAGCACCCCCCCCTGGGCGGGAGGTCACTATGAGCAGTTCTTC | CASTPPWAGGHYEQFF
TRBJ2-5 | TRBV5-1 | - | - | TGCGCCAGCAGGGTGGGACCCGTATTATCGGAGTCCCAGTACTTC | CASRVGPVLSESQYF
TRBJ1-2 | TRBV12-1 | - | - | TGTGCCAGCAGCTTTGAAGGGACAGCAGATGGCTACACCTTC | CASSFEGTADGYTF
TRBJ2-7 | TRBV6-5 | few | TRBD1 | TGTGCCAGCAAGGCGGACAGGGGGTACGAGCAGTACTTC | CASKADRGYEQYF
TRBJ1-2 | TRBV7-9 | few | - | TGTGCCAGCACCTTGTACACCTTCTCGACTGGCTACACCTTC | CASTLYTFSTGYTF
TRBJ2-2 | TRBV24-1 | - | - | TGTGCCACCAGTGATTTTGAACGAGCTGGGAACACCGGGGAGCTGTTTTTT | CATSDFERAGNTGELFF
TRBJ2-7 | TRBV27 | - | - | TGTGCCAGCAGTTTAACAGGGCGCGGGGAGCAGTACTTC | CASSLTGRGEQYF
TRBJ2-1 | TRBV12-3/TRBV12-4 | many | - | TGTGCCAGCAGTTCTTACACTGAGCAGTTCTTC | CASSSYTEQFF
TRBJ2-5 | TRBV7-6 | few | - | TGTGCCAGCAGCTTGCCCGATCACCGTGGGCAAGAGACCCAGTACTTC | CASSLPDHRGQETQYF
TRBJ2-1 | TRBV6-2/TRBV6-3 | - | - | TGTGCCAGCAGTTACCCCTCTGGTACCAATGAGCAGTTCTTC | CASSYPSGTNEQFF
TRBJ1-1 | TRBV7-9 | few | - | TGTGCCAGCAGCATTAGTTCAGTAGACAGCTCTGAAGCTTTCTTT | CASSISSVDSSEAFF
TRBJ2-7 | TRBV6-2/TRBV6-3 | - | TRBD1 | TGTGCCAGCATGGTGAGGGGGCGGTACGAGCAGTACTTC | CASMVRGRYEQYF
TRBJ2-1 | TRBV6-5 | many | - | TGTGCCAGCAGTTACGAGGGCGGGGCGGGGAATGAGCAGTTCTTC | CASSYEGGAGNEQFF
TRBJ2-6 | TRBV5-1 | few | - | TGCGCCAGCAGAAGACAGGCGCCGGTCTCTGGGGCCAACGTCCTGACTTTC | CASRRQAPVSGANVLTF
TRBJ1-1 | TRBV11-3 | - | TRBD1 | TGTGCCAGCAGCTTAGTTCCCGGGACAGGGACCTCTGAAGCTTTCTTT | CASSLVPGTGTSEAFF
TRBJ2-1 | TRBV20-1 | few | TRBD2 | TGCAGTGCTAGGGACCGGAGGACTAGCGGATACAATGAGCAGTTCTTC | CSARDRRTSGYNEQFF
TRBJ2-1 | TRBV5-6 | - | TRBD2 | TGTGCCAGCAGCTTTCGACTAGCGGGCTACAATGAGCAGTTCTTC | CASSFRLAGYNEQFF
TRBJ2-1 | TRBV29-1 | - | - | TGCAGCGTTGGGACATATTATGGAAACAATGAGCAGTTCTTC | CSVGTYYGNNEQFF
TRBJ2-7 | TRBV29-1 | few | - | TGCAGCGTTCTGTACAAATCCTACGAGCAGTACTTC | CSVLYKSYEQYF
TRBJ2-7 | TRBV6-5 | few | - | TGTGCCAGCAGTTACTCAACGGAGTACGAGCAGTACTTC | CASSYSTEYEQYF
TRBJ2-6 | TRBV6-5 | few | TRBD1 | TGTGCCAGCAGTTCCAGGGGGCGCAGATCTGGGGCCAACGTCCTGACTTTC | CASSSRGRRSGANVLTF
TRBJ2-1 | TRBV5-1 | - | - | TGCGCCAGCAGCTATCAGGGTCCTTCCTACAATGAGCAGTTCTTC | CASSYQGPSYNEQFF
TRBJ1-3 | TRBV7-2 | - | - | TGTGCCAGCAGCTTAGACAGTGCCGTGGAAAGAAACACCATATATTTT | CASSLDSAVERNTIYF
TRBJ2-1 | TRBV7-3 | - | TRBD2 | TGTGCCAGCAGCTTAACCCAGGGACTAGCCCATGAGCAGTTCTTC | CASSLTQGLAHEQFF
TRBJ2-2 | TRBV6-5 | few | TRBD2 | TGTGCCAGCACCTCTAGCGGGAGTCTGGTCGGGGAGCTGTTTTTT | CASTSSGSLVGELFF
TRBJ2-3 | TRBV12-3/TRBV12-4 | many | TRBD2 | TGTGCCAGCAGTACGGGGACTAGCGGGGGGACTTATAGCACAGATACGCAGTATTTT | CASSTGTSGGTYSTDTQYF
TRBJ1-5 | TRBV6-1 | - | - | TGTGCCAGCAGTGAATCCGGGACTCAGCAGCATTTT | CASSESGTQQHF
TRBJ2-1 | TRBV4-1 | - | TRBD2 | TGCGCCAGCAGCCACCCTGGACTAGCGAGCTCCTACAATGAGCAGTTCTTC | CASSHPGLASSYNEQFF
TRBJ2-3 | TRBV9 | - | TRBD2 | TGTGCCAGCAGCGTAGAGGGTCTAGCGGGGAGCACAGATACGCAGTATTTT | CASSVEGLAGSTDTQYF
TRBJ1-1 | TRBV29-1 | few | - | TGCAGCGTTTCCCGTTCGGGGGCTTTCTTT | CSVSRSGAFF
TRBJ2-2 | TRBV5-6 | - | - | TGTGCCAGCAGCCCGCGGGACAGAGCGCACACCGGGGAGCTGTTTTTT | CASSPRDRAHTGELFF
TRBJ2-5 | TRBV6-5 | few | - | TGTGCCAGCGGTACAGTAGGGCCGGTAGAGACCCAGTACTTC | CASGTVGPVETQYF
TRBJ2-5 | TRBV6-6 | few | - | TGTGCCAGCAGTTACGGGCAGGCCCAAGAGACCCAGTACTTC | CASSYGQAQETQYF
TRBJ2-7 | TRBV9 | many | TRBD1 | TGTGCCAGCAGCGTGGGGACAGGGGCCTACGAGCAGTACTTC | CASSVGTGAYEQYF
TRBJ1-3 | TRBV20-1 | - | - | TGCAGTGCTAGCCCGGGGAGATCAGGAAACACCATATATTTT | CSASPGRSGNTIYF
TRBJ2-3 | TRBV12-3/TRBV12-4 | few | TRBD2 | TGTGCCAGCGGAACGAGCGGGAGGGTCACAGATACGCAGTATTTT | CASGTSGRVTDTQYF
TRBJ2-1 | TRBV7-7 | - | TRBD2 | TGTGCTAGCAGCCTCTCGCGGGGGATGTACAATGAGCAGTTCTTC | CASSLSRGMYNEQFF
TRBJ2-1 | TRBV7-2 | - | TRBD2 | TGTGCCAGCAGCTCACAACTAGCGGGCGCCCTCAATGAGCAGTTCTTC | CASSSQLAGALNEQFF
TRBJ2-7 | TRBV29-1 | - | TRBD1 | TGCAGCGTTGAAGAGAGGGGTGAAAGGGACAGCTCCTACGAGCAGTACTTC | CSVEERGERDSSYEQYF
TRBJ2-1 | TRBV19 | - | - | TGTGCCAGTAGTATGGAGCTTTCCAATGAGCAGTTCTTC | CASSMELSNEQFF
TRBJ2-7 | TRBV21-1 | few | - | TGTGCCAGCAGTTCCTTTCGGGGAGAAGGCGCCTACGAGCAGTACTTC | CASSSFRGEGAYEQYF
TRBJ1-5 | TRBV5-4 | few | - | TGTGCCAGCAGCTTGGATGGGGCAGGGAAGAGAAATCAGCCCCAGCATTTT | CASSLDGAGKRNQPQHF
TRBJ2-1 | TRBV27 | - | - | TGTGCCAGCAGTTTGGGGCAGTTTATCGGGAATGAGCAGTTCTTC | CASSLGQFIGNEQFF
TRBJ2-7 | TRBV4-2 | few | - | TGTGCCAGCAGCCAAGAGTGGCAGGGGATCTCCAACGAGCAGTACTTC | CASSQEWQGISNEQYF
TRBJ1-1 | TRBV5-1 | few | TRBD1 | TGCGCCAGCAGCGTCGGGACAGTGGACACTGAAGCTTTCTTT | CASSVGTVDTEAFF
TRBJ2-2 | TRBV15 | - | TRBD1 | TGTGCCACCAGCAGAGGGAGGACAGGGGCGAACACCGGGGAGCTGTTTTTT | CATSRGRTGANTGELFF
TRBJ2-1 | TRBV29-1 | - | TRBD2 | TGCAGCGTTTATGGACTAGCGGGCCCCAATGAGCAGTTCTTC | CSVYGLAGPNEQFF
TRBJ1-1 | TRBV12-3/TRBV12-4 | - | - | TGTGCCAGCAGTCCGCGATCCGGGGCTGGCACTGAAGCTTTCTTT | CASSPRSGAGTEAFF